This TCR beta chain was sequenced for a study of beta chain features in type 1 diabetes. This CDR3 is built from 15 residues. Germline lookup yields CDR1 MDHEN and CDR2 SYDVKM. Trimming cost V 5 bases and J 4 bases; bases outside gene matches: 7. To note about this clone: What it binds is unknown.

Study-level findings and limits: People with Type 1 diabetes carried modestly yet significantly shorter TCRB CDR3s in all four CD4+ subsets.

As every portion of the isolated RNA was reverse transcribed, the sequencing read expressed TCRB transcripts. This table comes from immunoSEQ multiplex PCR, and its TCRdb copy is limited to in-frame clones, with some not included. The sample comprises 150,000 to 200,000 clones, roughly 9% of which are singletons, and 0.7% rests with the top ten. Material for sequencing was central memory CD4+ T cells from blood. This TCR was sampled from a young woman with type 1 diabetes. The rearrangement links TRBV28 to TRBJ1-4; 7 positions agree with TRBD1. In DNA form, the CDR3 reads TGTGCCAGCAGTCTTAACAGGGGAATTAATGAAAAACTGTTTTTT. This translates into CASSLNRGINEKLFF.